This T cell receptor beta chain was profiled in a study of blood T cell repertoires in COVID-19. Study-level information: The origin of the acute and convalescent COVID-19 samples was the United States, Italy and Spain. Sample material is recorded as cDNA or gDNA derived from T cells, B-cell-depleted T cells, or PBMCs.

Original data processing: Researchers report that nucleated cell counts were estimated from reference gene primer amplification. TCRdb's copy holds only in-frame clones and misses some; the assay was immunoSEQ multiplex PCR. V and J calls and clone size are given by that table; D and trimming were obtained from the DNA. The sample shows 350,000 to 400,000 clones, over 75% of them seen only once. Those who participated ranged in age from roughly 18 to 89 years and resided in 20 to 30 US areas. The V and J ends lost 6 bases and 9 bases, in that order; junction bases with no gene match: 16. The CDR3 contains 16 residues. In germline, CDR1 is ENHRY, CDR2 SYGVKD.

The receptor's source is a man aged 18 to 30 who had recovered from COVID-19. J is TRBJ2-1 and V is TRBV10-3; TRBD2 aligns across 8 bases. Sample: PBMCs or T cells enriched from blood (not recorded which). CDR3 region: CAIRTFDGAGAGEQFF. As DNA, the CDR3 is TGTGCCATCAGGACCTTTGATGGAGCGGGAGCGGGTGAGCAGTTCTTC.